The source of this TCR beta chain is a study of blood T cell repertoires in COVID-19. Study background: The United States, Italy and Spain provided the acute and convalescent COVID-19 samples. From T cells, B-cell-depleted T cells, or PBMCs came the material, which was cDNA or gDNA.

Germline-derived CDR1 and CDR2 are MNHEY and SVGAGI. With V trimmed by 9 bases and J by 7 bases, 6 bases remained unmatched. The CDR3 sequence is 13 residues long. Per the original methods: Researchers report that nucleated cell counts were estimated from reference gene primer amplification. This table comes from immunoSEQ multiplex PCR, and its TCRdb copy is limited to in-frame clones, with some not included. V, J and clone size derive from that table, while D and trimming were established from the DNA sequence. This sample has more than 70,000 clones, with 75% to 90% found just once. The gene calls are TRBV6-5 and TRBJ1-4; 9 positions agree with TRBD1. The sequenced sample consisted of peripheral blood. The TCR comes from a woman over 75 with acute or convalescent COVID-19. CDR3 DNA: TGTGCCAGTCACAGGGGGCTCGGTGAAAAACTGTTTTTT. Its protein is CASHRGLGEKLFF.